Listed below are T cell receptor beta chains from one sample, sequenced in a study of blood T cell repertoires in COVID-19. Assay: immunoSEQ multiplex PCR; the TCRdb copy retains only in-frame clones and omits some. The sample lists fewer than 250,000 clones; roughly 80% were seen once. Sequenced material: peripheral blood. The receptors come from an elderly woman with acute or convalescent COVID-19. CDR3s include the opening cysteine and the closing phenylalanine or tryptophan. Fields, in order: J gene, V gene, clone size, D gene, CDR3 protein, CDR3 DNA. The D gene is left open where the match is weak. Rows give clone size only sometimes, using once, few, many, or a class for an expanded clone.

TRBJ1-4	TRBV27	-	-	CASSSLGLVTNEKLFF	TGTGCCAGCAGTTCCCTGGGCCTGGTGACTAATGAAAAACTGTTTTTT
TRBJ2-3	TRBV19	once	TRBD2	CASSNRAGGSTDTQYF	TGTGCCAGTAGTAATAGAGCGGGGGGTAGCACAGATACGCAGTATTTT
TRBJ2-7	TRBV5-1	few	-	CASSLLGGTYEQYF	TGCGCCAGCAGCTTGTTGGGGGGTACCTACGAGCAGTACTTC
TRBJ1-3	TRBV7-8	-	TRBD1	CASSRDRGPGNTIYF	TGTGCCAGCAGCCGAGACAGGGGGCCAGGAAACACCATATATTTT
TRBJ1-1	TRBV29-1	-	-	CSVENLGGTEAFF	TGCAGCGTTGAAAACCTCGGGGGCACTGAAGCTTTCTTT
TRBJ2-7	TRBV9	-	-	CASSVGLGGYTEQYF	TGTGCCAGCAGCGTAGGACTCGGCGGGTACACCGAGCAGTACTTC
TRBJ2-7	TRBV5-1	-	TRBD2	CASSTSVWGVEQYF	TGCGCCAGCTCTACTAGCGTCTGGGGAGTCGAGCAGTACTTC
TRBJ1-1	TRBV11-3	many	-	CASSLEGMDTEAFF	TGTGCCAGCAGCTTGGAGGGGATGGACACTGAAGCTTTCTTT
TRBJ1-2	TRBV30	-	TRBD1	CAWTRGNYGYTF	TGTGCCTGGACCAGGGGGAACTATGGCTACACCTTC
TRBJ2-2	TRBV6-5	-	-	CASSYQGLAGELFF	TGTGCCAGCAGTTACCAGGGCCTGGCCGGGGAGCTGTTTTTT
TRBJ2-3	TRBV3-1/TRBV3-2	-	TRBD2	CASSSRRLAGFFFWSDTQYF	TGTGCCAGCAGCTCCCGTAGACTAGCGGGATTCTTTTTTTGGTCAGATACGCAGTATTTT
TRBJ1-1	TRBV28	-	TRBD1	CASRLGQARQAFF	TGTGCCAGCAGGCTAGGACAGGCGCGGCAAGCTTTCTTT
TRBJ1-1	TRBV14	-	-	CASSWGYRAEAFF	TGTGCCAGCAGCTGGGGCTACAGGGCTGAAGCTTTCTTT